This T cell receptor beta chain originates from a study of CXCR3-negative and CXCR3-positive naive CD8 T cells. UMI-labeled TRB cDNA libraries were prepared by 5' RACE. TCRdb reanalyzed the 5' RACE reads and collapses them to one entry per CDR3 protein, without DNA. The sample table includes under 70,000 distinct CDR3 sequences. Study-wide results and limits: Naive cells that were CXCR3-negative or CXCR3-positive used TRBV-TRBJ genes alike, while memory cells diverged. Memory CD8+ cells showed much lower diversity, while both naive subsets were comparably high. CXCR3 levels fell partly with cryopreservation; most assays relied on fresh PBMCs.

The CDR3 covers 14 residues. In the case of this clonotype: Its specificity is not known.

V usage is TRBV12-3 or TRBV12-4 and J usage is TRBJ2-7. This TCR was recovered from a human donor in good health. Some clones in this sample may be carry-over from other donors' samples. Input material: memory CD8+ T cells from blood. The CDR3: CASSLAGRSYEQYF.